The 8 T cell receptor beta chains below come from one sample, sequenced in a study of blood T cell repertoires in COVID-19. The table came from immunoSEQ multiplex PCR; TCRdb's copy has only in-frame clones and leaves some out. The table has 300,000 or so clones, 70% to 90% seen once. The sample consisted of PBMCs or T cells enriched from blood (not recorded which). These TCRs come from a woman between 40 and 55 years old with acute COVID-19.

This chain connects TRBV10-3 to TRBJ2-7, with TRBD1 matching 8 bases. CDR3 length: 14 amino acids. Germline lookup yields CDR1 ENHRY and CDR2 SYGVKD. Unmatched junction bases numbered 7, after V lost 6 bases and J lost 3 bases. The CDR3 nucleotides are TGTGCCATCAGGCCGGGACAGGCCCTCTACGAGCAGTACTTC. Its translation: CAIRPGQALYEQYF.

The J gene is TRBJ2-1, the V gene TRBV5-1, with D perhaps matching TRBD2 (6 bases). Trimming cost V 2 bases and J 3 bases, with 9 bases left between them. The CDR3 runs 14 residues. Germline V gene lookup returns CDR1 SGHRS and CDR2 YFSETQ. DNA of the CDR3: TGCGCCAGCAGCTTATCCGGGAGCTACAATGAGCAGTTCTTC. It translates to CASSLSGSYNEQFF. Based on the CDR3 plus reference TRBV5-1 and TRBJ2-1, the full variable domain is KAGVTQTPRYLIKTRGQQVTLSCSPISGHRSVSWYQQTPGQGLQFLFEYFSETQRNKGNFPGRFSGRQFSNSRSEMNVSTLELGDSALYLCASSLSGSYNEQFFGPGTRLTVL.

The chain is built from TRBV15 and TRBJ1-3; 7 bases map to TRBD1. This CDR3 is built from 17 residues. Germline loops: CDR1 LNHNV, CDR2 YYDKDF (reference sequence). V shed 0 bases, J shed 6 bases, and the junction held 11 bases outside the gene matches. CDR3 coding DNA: TGTGCCACCAGCAGAGATCGGGCAGGGGGTAAACTAAACACCATATATTTT. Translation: CATSRDRAGGKLNTIYF.

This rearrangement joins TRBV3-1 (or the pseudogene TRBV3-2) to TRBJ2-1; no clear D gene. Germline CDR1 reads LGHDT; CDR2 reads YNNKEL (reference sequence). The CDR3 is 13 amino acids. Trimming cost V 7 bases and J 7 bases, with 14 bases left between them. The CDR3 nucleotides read TGTGCCAGCACCTTTTCCAGCGCAAATGAGCAGTTCTTC. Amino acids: CASTFSSANEQFF.

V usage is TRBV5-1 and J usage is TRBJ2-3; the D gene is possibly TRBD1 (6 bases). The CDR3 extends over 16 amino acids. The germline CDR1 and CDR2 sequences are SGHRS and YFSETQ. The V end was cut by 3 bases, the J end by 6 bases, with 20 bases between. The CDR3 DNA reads TGCGCCAGCAGCTCTGGGATACAGGGACGATTGGATACGCAGTATTTT. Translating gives CASSSGIQGRLDTQYF.

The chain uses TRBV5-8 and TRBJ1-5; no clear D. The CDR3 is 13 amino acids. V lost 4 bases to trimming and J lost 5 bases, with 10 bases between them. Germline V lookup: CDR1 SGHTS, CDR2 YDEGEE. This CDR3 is CASSGGSYQPQHF. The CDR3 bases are TGTGCCAGCAGCGGAGGAAGTTATCAGCCCCAGCATTTT.

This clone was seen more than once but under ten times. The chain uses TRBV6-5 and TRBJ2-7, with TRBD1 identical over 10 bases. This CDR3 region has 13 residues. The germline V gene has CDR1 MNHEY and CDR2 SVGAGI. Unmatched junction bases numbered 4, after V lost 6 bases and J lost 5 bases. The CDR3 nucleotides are TGTGCCAGCAGGACAGGGGGCAGGAACGAGCAGTACTTC. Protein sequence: CASRTGGRNEQYF.

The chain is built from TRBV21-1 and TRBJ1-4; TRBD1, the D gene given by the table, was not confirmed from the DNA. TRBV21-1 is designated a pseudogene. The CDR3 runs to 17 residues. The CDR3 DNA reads TGTGCCAGCAGCAAAGCGGTCTGGACAGGGGGTCGTGAAAAACTGTTTTTT. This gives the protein CASSKAVWTGGREKLFF.